This paragraph reports one T cell receptor (beta chain). This specimen belongs to a study of T cells in localized non-small cell lung cancer. Assay: immunoSEQ multiplex PCR; the TCRdb copy retains only in-frame clones and omits some. This sample carries about 52,000 clones, more than 75% of them seen once, and the ten largest clones take about 17%. The germline V and J ends were trimmed by 1 base and 6 bases, with 15 bases remaining between them. Germline V CDR1 and CDR2: SEHNR, FQNEAQ (reference sequence). CDR3 length: 15 residues. The clonotype was recovered from a female donor with stage II lung adenocarcinoma. Sequenced here: PBMCs, sampled before any cancer treatment. The chain combines TRBV7-9 with TRBJ1-2; D unclear. Here the CDR3 DNA reads TGTGCCAGCAGCTTAGAAGAAGAGCTTGAGGATGGCTACACCTTC. Amino acids: CASSLEEELEDGYTF.